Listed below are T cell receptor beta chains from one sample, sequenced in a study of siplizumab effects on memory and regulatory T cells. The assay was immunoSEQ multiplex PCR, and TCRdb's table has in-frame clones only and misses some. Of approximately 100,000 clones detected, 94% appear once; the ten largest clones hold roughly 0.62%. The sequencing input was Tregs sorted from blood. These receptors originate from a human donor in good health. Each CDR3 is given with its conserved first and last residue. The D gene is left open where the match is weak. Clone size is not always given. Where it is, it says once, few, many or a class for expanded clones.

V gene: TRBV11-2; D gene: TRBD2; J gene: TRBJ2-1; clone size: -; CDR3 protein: CASRHQGLAAFVQFF; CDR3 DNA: TGTGCCAGCAGACACCAGGGACTAGCGGCTTTTGTGCAGTTCTTC
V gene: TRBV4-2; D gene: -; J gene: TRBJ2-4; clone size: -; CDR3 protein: CASRHPTLAKNIQYF; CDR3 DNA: TGTGCCAGCAGACACCCGACCCTGGCCAAAAACATTCAGTACTTC
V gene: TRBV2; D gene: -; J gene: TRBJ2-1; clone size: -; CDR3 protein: CASSGYNEQFF; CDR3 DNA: TGTGCCAGCTCAGGGTATAATGAGCAGTTCTTC
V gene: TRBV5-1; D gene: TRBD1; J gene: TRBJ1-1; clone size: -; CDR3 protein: CASSLGDRGRMNTEAFF; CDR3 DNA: TGCGCCAGCAGCTTGGGGGACAGAGGCAGGATGAACACTGAAGCTTTCTTT
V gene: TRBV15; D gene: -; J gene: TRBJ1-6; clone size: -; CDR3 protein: CATSSRTEDSPLHF; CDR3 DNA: TGTGCCACCAGCAGTAGGACAGAAGATTCACCCCTCCACTTT
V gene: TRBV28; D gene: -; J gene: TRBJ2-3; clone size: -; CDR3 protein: CASSLRGQTQYF; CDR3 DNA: TGTGCCAGCAGCCTTAGAGGCCAGACGCAGTATTTT
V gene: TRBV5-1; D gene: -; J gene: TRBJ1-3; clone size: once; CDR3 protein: CASSSQGPGGTIYF; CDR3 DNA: TGCGCCAGCAGCTCGCAGGGGCCCGGAGGCACCATATATTTT
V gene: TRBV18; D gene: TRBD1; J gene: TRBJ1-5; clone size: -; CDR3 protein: CASSVGTGSNQPQHF; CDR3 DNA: TGTGCCAGCTCTGTCGGGACAGGTTCCAATCAGCCCCAGCATTTT
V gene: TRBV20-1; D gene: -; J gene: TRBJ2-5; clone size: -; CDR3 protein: CSASLETQYF; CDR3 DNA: TGCAGTGCTAGTCTAGAGACCCAGTACTTC
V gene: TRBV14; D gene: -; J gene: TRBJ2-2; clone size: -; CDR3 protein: CASSQRVWTNTGELFF; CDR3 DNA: TGTGCCAGCAGCCAAAGAGTGTGGACGAACACCGGGGAGCTGTTTTTT
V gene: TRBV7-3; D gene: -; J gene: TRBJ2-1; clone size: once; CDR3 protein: CASSPFGLVDNEQFF; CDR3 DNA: TGTGCCAGCAGCCCCTTCGGGCTGGTGGACAATGAGCAGTTCTTC
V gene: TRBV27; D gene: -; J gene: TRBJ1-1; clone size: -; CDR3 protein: CASKPKVGYAGAEAFF; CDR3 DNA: TGTGCCAGCAAGCCCAAGGTGGGATACGCGGGAGCTGAAGCTTTCTTT
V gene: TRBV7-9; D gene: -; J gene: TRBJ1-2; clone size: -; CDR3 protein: CASSLFWASKFRGLNGYTF; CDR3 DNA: TGTGCCAGCAGCTTATTCTGGGCCAGCAAGTTTCGGGGCTTGAATGGCTACACCTTC
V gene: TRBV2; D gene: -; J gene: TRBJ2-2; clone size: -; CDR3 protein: CASSPPTAGELFF; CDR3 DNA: TGTGCCAGCAGTCCCCCTACCGCCGGGGAGCTGTTTTTT
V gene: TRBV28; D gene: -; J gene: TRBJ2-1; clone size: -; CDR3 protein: CASRNLGGATHNEQFF; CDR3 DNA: TGTGCCAGCAGAAATCTTGGCGGAGCTACCCACAATGAGCAGTTCTTC
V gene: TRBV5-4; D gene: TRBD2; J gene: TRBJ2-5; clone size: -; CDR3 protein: CASTTGGARTETQYF; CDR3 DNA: TGTGCCAGCACCACCGGGGGGGCCAGGACGGAGACCCAGTACTTC
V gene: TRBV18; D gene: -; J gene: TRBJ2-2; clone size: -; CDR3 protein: CASSPLGGEAGELFF; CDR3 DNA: TGTGCCAGCTCGCCCCTAGGAGGGGAGGCCGGGGAGCTGTTTTTT
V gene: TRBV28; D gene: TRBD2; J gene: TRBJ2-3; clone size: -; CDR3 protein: CASSVLAGGSDTQYF; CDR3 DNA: TGTGCCAGCAGTGTACTAGCGGGAGGATCAGATACGCAGTATTTT
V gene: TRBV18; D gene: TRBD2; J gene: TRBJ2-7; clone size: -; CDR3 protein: CASSPSLQGLAGLRPYEQYF; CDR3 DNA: TGTGCCAGCTCTCCATCACTCCAAGGCCTAGCGGGACTCCGTCCCTACGAGCAGTACTTC
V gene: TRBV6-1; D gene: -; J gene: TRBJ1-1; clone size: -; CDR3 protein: CASGDTAFGGAFF; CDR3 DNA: TGTGCCAGCGGGGACACGGCCTTCGGGGGAGCTTTCTTT
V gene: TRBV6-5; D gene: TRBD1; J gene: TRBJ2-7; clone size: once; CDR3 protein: CASSYTGTVYEQYF; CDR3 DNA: TGTGCCAGCAGTTACACCGGGACAGTATACGAGCAGTACTTC
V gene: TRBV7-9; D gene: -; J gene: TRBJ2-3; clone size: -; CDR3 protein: CASSLGPIGRLTDTQYF; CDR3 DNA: TGTGCCAGCAGCTTAGGCCCTATCGGGCGCCTCACAGATACGCAGTATTTT
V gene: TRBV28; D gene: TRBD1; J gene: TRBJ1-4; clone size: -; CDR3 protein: CASSLRTGFSEKLFF; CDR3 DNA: TGTGCCAGCAGTTTAAGGACAGGCTTTAGTGAAAAACTGTTTTTT
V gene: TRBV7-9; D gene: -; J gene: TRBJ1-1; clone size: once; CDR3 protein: CAGGGGFTEAFF; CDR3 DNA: TGTGCCGGGGGCGGGGGCTTCACTGAAGCTTTCTTT
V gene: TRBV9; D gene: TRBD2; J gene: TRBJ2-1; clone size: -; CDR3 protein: CASSVFPREGADYNEQFF; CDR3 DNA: TGTGCCAGCAGCGTATTCCCGCGGGAGGGGGCGGACTACAATGAGCAGTTCTTC
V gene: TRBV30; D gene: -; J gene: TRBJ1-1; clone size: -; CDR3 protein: CARNMIAEAFF; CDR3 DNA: TGTGCCAGAAACATGATCGCTGAAGCTTTCTTT
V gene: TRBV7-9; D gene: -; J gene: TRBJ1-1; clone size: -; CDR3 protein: CASSLERPGGDTEAFF; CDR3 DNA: TGTGCCAGCAGCTTAGAGAGGCCCGGGGGCGACACTGAAGCTTTCTTT
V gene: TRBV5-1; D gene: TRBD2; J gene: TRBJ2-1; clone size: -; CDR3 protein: CASSPRLAGEQFF; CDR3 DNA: TGCGCCAGCAGCCCTAGACTAGCCGGTGAGCAGTTCTTC
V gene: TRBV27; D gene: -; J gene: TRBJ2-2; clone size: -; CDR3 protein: CASSSGRSDGGELFF; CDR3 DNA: TGTGCCAGCAGTTCGGGCCGGAGTGACGGCGGGGAGCTGTTTTTT
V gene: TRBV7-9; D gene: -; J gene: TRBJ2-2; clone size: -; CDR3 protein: CASSLVSPRSANTGELFF; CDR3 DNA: TGTGCCAGCAGCTTAGTAAGCCCAAGAAGCGCGAACACCGGGGAGCTGTTTTTT
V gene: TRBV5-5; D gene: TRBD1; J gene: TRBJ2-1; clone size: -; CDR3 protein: CASRVTGGEYNEQFF; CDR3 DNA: TGTGCCAGCAGAGTGACAGGGGGTGAGTACAATGAGCAGTTCTTC
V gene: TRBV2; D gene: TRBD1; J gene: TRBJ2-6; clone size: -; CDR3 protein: CASSRIRFGTAGANVLTF; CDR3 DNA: TGTGCCAGCAGTCGGATCCGCTTTGGGACAGCTGGGGCCAACGTCCTGACTTTC
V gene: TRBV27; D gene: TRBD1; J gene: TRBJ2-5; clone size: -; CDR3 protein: CASSLQFGTASFRTQYF; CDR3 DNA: TGTGCCAGCAGTTTACAGTTCGGGACAGCCTCATTTCGAACCCAGTACTTC
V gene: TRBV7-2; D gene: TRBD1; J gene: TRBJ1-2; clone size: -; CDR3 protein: CASSPRTGRYGYTF; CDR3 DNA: TGTGCCAGCAGCCCTCGGACAGGCAGATATGGCTACACCTTC
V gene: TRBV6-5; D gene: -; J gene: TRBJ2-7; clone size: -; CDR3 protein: CASSPGPTYEQYF; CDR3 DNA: TGTGCCAGCAGCCCGGGGCCTACCTACGAGCAGTACTTC
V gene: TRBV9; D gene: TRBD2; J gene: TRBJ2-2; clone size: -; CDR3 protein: CASSAGLAGGPGTGELFF; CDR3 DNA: TGTGCCAGCAGCGCAGGCCTAGCGGGAGGGCCGGGCACCGGGGAGCTGTTTTTT
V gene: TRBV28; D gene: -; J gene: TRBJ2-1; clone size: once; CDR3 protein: CASSFPGLGGHEQFF; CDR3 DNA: TGTGCCAGCAGTTTTCCGGGACTAGGGGGCCATGAGCAGTTCTTC
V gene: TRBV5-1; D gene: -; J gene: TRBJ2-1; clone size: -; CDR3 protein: CATRETGSHNEQFF; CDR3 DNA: TGCGCCACCAGAGAGACAGGTAGCCACAATGAGCAGTTCTTC
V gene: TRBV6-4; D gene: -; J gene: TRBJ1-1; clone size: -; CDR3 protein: CASSDIGDTEAFF; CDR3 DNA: TGTGCCAGCAGTGACATTGGGGACACTGAAGCTTTCTTT
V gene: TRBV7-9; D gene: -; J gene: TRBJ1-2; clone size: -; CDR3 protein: CASSSRGLLTEIYGYTF; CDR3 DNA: TGTGCCAGCAGCTCGAGGGGACTCCTTACAGAGATTTATGGCTACACCTTC
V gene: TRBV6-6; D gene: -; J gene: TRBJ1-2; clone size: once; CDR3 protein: CASRPRVAYGYTF; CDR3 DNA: TGTGCCAGCAGGCCGAGGGTAGCGTATGGCTACACCTTC
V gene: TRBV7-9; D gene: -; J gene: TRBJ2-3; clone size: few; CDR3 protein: CASSLGSAGSRTDTQYF; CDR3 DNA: TGTGCCAGCAGCTTAGGCTCGGCAGGGAGTAGAACAGATACGCAGTATTTT
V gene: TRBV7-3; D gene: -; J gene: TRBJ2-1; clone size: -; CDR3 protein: CASSLGLTNNEQFF; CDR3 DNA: TGTGCCAGCAGCTTAGGCCTAACCAACAATGAGCAGTTCTTC
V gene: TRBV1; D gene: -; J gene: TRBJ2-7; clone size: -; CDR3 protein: CTSSQVRSLGLVDHEQYF; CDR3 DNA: TGCACCAGCAGCCAAGTCAGGAGCTTGGGACTAGTCGACCACGAGCAGTACTTC
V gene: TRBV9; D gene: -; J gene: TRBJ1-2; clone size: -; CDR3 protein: CASSAQGIANYGYTF; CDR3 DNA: TGTGCCAGCAGCGCCCAGGGAATAGCTAACTATGGCTACACCTTC
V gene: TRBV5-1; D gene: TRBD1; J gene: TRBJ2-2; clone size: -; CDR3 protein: CASMLRDSYTGELFF; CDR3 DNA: TGCGCCAGCATGCTTCGGGACAGTTACACCGGGGAGCTGTTTTTT
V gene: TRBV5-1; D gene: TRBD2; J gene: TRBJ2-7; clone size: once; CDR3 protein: CASSRKTSGLSYEQYF; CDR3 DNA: TGCGCCAGCAGCAGGAAGACTAGCGGACTCTCCTACGAGCAGTACTTC
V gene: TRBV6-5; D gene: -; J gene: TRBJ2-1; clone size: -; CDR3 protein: CASSYLRYEQFF; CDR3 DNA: TGTGCCAGCAGTTACCTCCGGTACGAGCAGTTCTTC
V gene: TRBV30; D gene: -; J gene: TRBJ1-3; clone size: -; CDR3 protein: CAWSGPLGDHSGNTIYF; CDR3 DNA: TGTGCCTGGAGTGGACCCTTGGGGGACCACTCTGGAAACACCATATATTTT
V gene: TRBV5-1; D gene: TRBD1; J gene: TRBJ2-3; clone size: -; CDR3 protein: CASSPLQGSYTDTQYF; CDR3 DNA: TGCGCCAGCAGCCCTTTACAGGGGTCTTACACAGATACGCAGTATTTT
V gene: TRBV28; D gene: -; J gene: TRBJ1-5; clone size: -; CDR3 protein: CASSPLVGRHRSPQHF; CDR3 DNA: TGTGCCAGCAGCCCCCTGGTCGGGCGTCATAGGTCGCCCCAGCATTTT
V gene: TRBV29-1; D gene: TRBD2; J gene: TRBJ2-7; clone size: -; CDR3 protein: CSVHRRGVAGVEQYF; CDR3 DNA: TGCAGCGTTCACCGCCGGGGCGTAGCGGGAGTCGAGCAGTACTTC
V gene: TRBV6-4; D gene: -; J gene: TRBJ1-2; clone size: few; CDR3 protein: CASSPSEGVGYTF; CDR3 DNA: TGTGCCAGCAGTCCCTCTGAGGGCGTAGGCTACACCTTC
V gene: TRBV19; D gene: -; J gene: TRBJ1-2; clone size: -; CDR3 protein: CASLGGALPGYTF; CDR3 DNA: TGTGCCAGCTTGGGGGGGGCGCTACCCGGCTACACCTTC
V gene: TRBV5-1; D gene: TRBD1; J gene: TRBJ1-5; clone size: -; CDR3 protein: CASSLGTGPLSQPQHF; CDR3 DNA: TGCGCCAGCAGCTTAGGGACAGGGCCGCTTAGTCAGCCCCAGCATTTT
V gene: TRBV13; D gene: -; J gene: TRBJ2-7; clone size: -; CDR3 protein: CASSLHEQYF; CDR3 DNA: TGTGCCAGCAGCTTACACGAGCAGTACTTC
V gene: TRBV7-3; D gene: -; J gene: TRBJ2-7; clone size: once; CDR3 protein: CASDRRRMSYEQYF; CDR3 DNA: TGTGCCAGCGACCGACGTAGGATGTCCTACGAGCAGTACTTC
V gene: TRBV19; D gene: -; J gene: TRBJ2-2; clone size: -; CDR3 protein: CASSVVNYANTGELFF; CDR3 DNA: TGTGCCAGTAGTGTCGTAAACTACGCGAACACCGGGGAGCTGTTTTTT
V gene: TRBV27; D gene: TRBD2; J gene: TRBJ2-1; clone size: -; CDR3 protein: CASQNRLAGNEQFF; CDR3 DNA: TGTGCCAGCCAGAATCGACTAGCAGGGAATGAGCAGTTCTTC